This T cell receptor beta chain stems from a study of cytomegalovirus exposure and HLA in healthy donors. Study-wide results and limits: More than 150 TCR beta chains were listed as cytomegalovirus-associated. Donors were assumed by presence/absence analyses to have roughly uniform sequencing depth. In an earlier analysis, about 87% or about 30%: the productive usage of most TCR beta V segments.

The length of the CDR3 is 13 residues. The germline V gene encodes CDR1 GTSNPN and CDR2 SVGIG (reference sequence). V was pared by 0 bases and J by 7 bases, with 10 bases between. In the PCR, 60 Vbeta and 13 Jbeta primers were used. Clones were read by immunoSEQ multiplex PCR, and TCRdb kept only the in-frame ones, dropping some. The data hold about 62,000 clones, with roughly 80% observed a single time. This clone was seen a single time. Antigen unknown. V is TRBV30 and J is TRBJ2-1, with D tentatively TRBD2 (6 bases). Sequenced sample: PBMCs. This clonotype originated in a woman in her 30s in good health and CMV-seronegative. CDR3 sequence: CAWSVRRENEQFF. The CDR3 DNA sequence: TGTGCCTGGAGTGTACGTCGGGAGAATGAGCAGTTCTTC.